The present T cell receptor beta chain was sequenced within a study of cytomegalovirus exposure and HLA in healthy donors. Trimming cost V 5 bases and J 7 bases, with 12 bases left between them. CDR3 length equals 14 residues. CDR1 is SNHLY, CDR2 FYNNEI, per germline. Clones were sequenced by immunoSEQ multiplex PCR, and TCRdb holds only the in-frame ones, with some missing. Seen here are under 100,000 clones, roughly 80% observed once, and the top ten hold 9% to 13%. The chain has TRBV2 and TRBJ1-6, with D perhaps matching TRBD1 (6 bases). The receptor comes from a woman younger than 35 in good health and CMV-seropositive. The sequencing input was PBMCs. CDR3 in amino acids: CASSSGQPNSPLHF. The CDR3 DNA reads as TGTGCCAGCAGTTCGGGACAACCAAATTCACCCCTCCACTTT.